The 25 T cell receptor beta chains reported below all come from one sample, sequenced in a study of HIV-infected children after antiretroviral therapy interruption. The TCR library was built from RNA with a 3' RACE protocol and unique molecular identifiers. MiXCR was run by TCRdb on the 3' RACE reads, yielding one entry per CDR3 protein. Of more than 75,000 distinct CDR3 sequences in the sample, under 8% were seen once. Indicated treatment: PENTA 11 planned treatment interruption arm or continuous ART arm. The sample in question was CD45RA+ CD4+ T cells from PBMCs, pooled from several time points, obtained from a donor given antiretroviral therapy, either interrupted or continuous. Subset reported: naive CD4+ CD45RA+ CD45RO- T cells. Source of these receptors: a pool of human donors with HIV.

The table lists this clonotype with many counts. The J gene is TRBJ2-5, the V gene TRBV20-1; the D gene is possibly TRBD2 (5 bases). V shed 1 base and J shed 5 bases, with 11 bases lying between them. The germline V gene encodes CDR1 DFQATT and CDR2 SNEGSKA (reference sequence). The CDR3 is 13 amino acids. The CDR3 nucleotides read TGCAGTGCTAGAGGAGGAGGAAGGGAGACCCAGTACTTC. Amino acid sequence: CSARGGGRETQYF.

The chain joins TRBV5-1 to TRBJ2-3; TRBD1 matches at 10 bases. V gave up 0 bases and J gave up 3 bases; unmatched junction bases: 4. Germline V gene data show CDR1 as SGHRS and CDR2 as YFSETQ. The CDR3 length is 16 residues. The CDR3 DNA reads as TGCGCCAGCAGCTTGGGGACAGGGGGTATGACAGATACGCAGTATTTT. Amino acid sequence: CASSLGTGGMTDTQYF.

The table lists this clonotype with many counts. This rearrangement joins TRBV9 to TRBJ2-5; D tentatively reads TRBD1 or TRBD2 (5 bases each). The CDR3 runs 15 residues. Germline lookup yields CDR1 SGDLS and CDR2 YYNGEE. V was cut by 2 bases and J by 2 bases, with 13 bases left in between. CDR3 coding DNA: TGTGCCAGCAGCGTTACTGGGGGACCTCAAGAGACCCAGTACTTC. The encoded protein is CASSVTGGPQETQYF.

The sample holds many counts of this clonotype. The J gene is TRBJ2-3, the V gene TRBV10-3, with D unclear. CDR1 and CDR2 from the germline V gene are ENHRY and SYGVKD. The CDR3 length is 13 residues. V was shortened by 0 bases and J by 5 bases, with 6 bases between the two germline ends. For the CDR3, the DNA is TGTGCCATCAGTGAGTCTCCCGGAGATACGCAGTATTTT. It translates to CAISESPGDTQYF.

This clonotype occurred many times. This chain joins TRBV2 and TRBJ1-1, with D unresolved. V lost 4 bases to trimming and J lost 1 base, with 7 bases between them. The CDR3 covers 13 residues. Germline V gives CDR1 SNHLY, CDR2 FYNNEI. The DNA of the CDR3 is TGTGCCAGCAGTGGACTTCAGAACACTGAAGCTTTCTTT. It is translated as CASSGLQNTEAFF.

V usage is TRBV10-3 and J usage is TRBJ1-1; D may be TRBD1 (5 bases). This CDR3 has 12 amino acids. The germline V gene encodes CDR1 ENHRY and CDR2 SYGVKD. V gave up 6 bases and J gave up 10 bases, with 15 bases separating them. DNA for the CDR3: TGTGCCATCAGAACAGGACCGGGGGGAGCTTTCTTT. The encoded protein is CAIRTGPGGAFF.

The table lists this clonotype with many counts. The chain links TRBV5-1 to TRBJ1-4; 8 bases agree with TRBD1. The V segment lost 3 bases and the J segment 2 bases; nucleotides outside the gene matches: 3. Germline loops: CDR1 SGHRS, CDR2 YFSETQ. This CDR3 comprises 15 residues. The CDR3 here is CASSSTGVTNEKLFF. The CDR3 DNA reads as TGCGCCAGCAGCTCGACAGGGGTTACTAATGAAAAACTGTTTTTT. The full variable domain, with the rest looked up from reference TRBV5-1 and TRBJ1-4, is KAGVTQTPRYLIKTRGQQVTLSCSPISGHRSVSWYQQTPGQGLQFLFEYFSETQRNKGNFPGRFSGRQFSNSRSEMNVSTLELGDSALYLCASSSTGVTNEKLFFGSGTQLSVL.

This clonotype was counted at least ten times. The CDR3 reads CASSGRGTGTEAFF. CDR3 sequence (DNA): TGCGCCAGCAGCGGAAGGGGGACGGGCACTGAAGCTTTCTTT. The V gene is TRBV5-1, the J gene TRBJ1-1; maybe TRBD1 (6 bases). This CDR3 has 14 residues. V shed 4 bases and J shed 4 bases, with 14 bases lying between them. Germline CDR1 reads SGHRS; CDR2 reads YFSETQ.

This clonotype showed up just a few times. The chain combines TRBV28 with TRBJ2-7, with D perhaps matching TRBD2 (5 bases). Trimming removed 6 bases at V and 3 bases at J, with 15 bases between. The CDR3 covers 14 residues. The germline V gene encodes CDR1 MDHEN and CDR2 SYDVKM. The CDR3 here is CASSPGFMSYEQYF. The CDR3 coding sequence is TGTGCCAGCAGCCCGGGGTTTATGAGCTACGAGCAGTACTTC. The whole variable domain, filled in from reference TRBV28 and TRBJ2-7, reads DVKVTQSSRYLVKRTGEKVFLECVQDMDHENMFWYRQDPGLGLRLIYFSYDVKMKEKGDIPEGYSVSREKKERFSLILESASTNQTSMYLCASSPGFMSYEQYFGPGTRLTVT.

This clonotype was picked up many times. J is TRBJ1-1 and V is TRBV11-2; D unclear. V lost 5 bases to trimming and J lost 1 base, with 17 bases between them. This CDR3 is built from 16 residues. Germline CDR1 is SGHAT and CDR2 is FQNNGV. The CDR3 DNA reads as TGTGCCAGCAGCACCGGACTAGTCGGGAAGAACACTGAAGCTTTCTTT. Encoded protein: CASSTGLVGKNTEAFF.

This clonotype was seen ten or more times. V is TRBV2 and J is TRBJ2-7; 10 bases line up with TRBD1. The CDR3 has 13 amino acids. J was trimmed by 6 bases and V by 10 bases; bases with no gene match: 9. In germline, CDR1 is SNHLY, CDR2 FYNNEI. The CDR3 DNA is TGTGCCATGACAGGACAGGGGGGTATCGAGCAGTACTTC. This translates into CAMTGQGGIEQYF. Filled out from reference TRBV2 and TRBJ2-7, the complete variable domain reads EPEVTQTPSHQVTQMGQEVILRCVPISNHLYFYWYRQILGQKVEFLVSFYNNEISEKSEIFDDQFSVERPDGSNFTLKIRSTKLEDSAMYFCAMTGQGGIEQYFGPGTRLTVT.

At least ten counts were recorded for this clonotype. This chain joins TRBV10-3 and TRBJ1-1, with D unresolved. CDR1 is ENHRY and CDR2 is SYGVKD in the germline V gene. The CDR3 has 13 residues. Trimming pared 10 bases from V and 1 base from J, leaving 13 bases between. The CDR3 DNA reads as TGTGCCAGCCTACCACGAGCGAACACTGAAGCTTTCTTT. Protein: CASLPRANTEAFF.

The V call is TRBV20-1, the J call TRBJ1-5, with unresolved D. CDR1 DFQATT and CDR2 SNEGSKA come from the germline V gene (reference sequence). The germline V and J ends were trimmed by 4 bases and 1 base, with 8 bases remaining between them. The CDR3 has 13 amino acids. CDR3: CSATTDSNQPQHF. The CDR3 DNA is TGCAGTGCTACCACGGACAGCAATCAGCCCCAGCATTTT.

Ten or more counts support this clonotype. CDR3 in DNA: TGTGCCTGGAGCTATCCCGGGACAGGGGGCCGCAACACTGAAGCTTTCTTT. Protein: CAWSYPGTGGRNTEAFF. The chain joins TRBV30 to TRBJ1-1, with 12 positions matching TRBD1. Germline V lookup: CDR1 GTSNPN, CDR2 SVGIG (reference sequence). V was clipped by 3 bases and J by 2 bases; unmatched bases: 10. The CDR3 loop spans 17 amino acids.

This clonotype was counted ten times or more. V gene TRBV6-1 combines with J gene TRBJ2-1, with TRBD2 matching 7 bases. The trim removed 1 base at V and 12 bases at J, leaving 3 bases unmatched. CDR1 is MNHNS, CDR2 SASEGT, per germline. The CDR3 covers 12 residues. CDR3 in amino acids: CASSEVTSRQFF. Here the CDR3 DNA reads TGTGCCAGCAGTGAAGTGACTAGCCGGCAGTTCTTC.

Written as DNA, the CDR3 is TGTGCCACCAGTAGGGAATTCGGGACAGTGGAGACCCAGTACTTC. It codes for CATSREFGTVETQYF. The V and J genes are TRBV24-1 and TRBJ2-5; TRBD1 matches at 7 bases. From germline, CDR1 is KGHDR and CDR2 SFDVKD. Trimming removed 6 bases from V and 5 bases from J; junction bases left unmatched: 11. The CDR3 runs 15 residues.

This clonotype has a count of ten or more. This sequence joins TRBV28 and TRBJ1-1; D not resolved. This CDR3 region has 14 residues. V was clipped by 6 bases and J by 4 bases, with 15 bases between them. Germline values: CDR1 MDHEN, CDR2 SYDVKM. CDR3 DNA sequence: TGTGCCAGCAGACAACGAGGGAGCAGCACTGAAGCTTTCTTT. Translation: CASRQRGSSTEAFF.

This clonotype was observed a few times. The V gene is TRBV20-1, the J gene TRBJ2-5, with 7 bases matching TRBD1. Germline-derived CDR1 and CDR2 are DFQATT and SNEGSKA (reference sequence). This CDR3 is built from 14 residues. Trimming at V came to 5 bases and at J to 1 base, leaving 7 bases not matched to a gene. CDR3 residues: CSAPDRVLQETQYF. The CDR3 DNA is TGCAGTGCTCCAGACAGGGTCCTCCAAGAGACCCAGTACTTC.

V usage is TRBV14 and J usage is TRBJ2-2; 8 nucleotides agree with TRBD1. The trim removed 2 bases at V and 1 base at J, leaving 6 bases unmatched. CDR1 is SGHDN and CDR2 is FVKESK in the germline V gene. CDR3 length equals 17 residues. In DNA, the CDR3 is TGTGCCAGCAGCCAAACCAGGGGGCAGAGGAACACCGGGGAGCTGTTTTTT. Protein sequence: CASSQTRGQRNTGELFF.

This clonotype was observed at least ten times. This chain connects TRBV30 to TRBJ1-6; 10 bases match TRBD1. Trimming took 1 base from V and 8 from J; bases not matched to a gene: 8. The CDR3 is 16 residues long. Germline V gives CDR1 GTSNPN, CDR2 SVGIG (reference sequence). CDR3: CAWSAKAGTGDSPLHF. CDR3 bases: TGTGCCTGGAGTGCAAAGGCGGGGACAGGGGATTCACCCCTCCACTTT.

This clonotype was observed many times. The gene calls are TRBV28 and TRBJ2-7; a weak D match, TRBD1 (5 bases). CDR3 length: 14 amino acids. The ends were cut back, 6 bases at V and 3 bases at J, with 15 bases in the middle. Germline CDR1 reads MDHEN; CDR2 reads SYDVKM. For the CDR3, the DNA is TGTGCCAGCAGCTTCCGGTGGGGCAGCTACGAGCAGTACTTC. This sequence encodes CASSFRWGSYEQYF.

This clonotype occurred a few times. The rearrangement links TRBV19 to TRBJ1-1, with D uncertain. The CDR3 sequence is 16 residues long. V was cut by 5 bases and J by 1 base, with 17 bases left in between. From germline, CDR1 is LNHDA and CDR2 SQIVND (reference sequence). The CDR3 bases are TGTGCCAGTAGTCCGTCCCGTCGCAATGGGAACACTGAAGCTTTCTTT. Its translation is CASSPSRRNGNTEAFF.

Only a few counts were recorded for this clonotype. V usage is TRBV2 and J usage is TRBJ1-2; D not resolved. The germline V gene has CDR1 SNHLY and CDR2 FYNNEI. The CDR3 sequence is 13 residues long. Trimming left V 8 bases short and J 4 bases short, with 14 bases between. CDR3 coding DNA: TGTGCCAGCTCCCCAAGCCGAACCTATGGCTACACCTTC. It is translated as CASSPSRTYGYTF.

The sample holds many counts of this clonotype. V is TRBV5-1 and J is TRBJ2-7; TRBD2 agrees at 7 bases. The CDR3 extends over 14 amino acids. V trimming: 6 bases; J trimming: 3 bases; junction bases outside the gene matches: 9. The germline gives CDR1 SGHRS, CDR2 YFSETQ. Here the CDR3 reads CASTVASGVYEQYF. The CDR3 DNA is TGCGCCAGCACAGTGGCTAGCGGTGTCTACGAGCAGTACTTC.

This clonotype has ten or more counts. The CDR3 is CATSDLGQYTDTQYF. The CDR3 nucleotides are TGTGCCACCAGTGATTTGGGACAGTACACAGATACGCAGTATTTT. The rearrangement uses TRBV24-1 and TRBJ2-3; tentatively, D is TRBD1 (6 bases). The CDR3 is 15 amino acids. V lost 0 bases and J lost 2, with 8 bases in between. The germline V gene encodes CDR1 KGHDR and CDR2 SFDVKD.